The 20 T cell receptor beta chains in this list originate from one sample, sequenced in a study of blood T cell repertoires in COVID-19. The method was immunoSEQ multiplex PCR; TCRdb's version includes in-frame clones alone and lacks a portion of them. The sample holds 400,000 to 550,000 clones; 85% to 90% are singletons and the top ten take more than 4%. The sequencing input was peripheral blood. The source is a woman in her 30s with acute or convalescent COVID-19.

V and J are TRBV5-4 and TRBJ2-7, with 7 bases fitting TRBD2. Germline CDR1 is SGHNT and CDR2 is YYREEE (reference sequence). The CDR3 extends over 14 amino acids. The J segment lost 4 bases and the V segment lost 5 bases, leaving 9 bases of the junction unmatched. In DNA form, the CDR3 reads TGTGCCAGCAGTCGGAGCGGGACGGCTTACGAGCAGTACTTC. Translating it yields CASSRSGTAYEQYF.

This clone appeared a single time. V usage is TRBV15 and J usage is TRBJ2-7, with 7 bases lining up with TRBD2. The CDR3 consists of 14 residues. V was clipped by 3 bases and J by 3 bases; unmatched bases: 5. Germline CDR1 reads LNHNV; CDR2 reads YYDKDF (reference sequence). The CDR3 is CATSRGGTSYEQYF. For the CDR3, the DNA is TGTGCCACCAGCAGGGGGGGGACCAGCTACGAGCAGTACTTC.

The V call is TRBV19, the J call TRBJ1-2; D perhaps matches TRBD1 (6 bases). CDR3 size: 15 residues. Germline CDR1 and CDR2: LNHDA and SQIVND (reference sequence). The ends were cut back, 9 bases at V and 5 bases at J, with 22 bases in the middle. The CDR3 DNA reads as TGTGCCAGCGCACCGCAACAGGGAGCTTCTTATGGCTACACCTTC. Protein product: CASAPQQGASYGYTF.

This clone was recorded once. The genes are TRBV6-5 and TRBJ1-5; TRBD1 aligns across 7 bases. The ends lost 0 bases at V and 4 bases at J; junction bases unmatched: 3. CDR3 length: 15 residues. From germline, CDR1 is MNHEY and CDR2 SVGAGI. CDR3: CASSYSKGANQPQHF. The CDR3, as DNA: TGTGCCAGCAGTTACTCGAAGGGGGCGAATCAGCCCCAGCATTTT.

This clone was recorded only once. The gene calls are TRBV29-1 and TRBJ1-2, with D possibly matching TRBD1 (5 bases). V lost 5 bases and J lost 4, with 11 bases in between. CDR3 length equals 12 residues. Germline V gene sequence: CDR1 SQVTM, CDR2 ANQGSEA. This CDR3 reads CSVSFQGYGYTF. In DNA, the CDR3 is TGCAGCGTTAGTTTCCAGGGCTATGGCTACACCTTC. Combining the CDR3 with reference TRBV29-1 and TRBJ1-2 gives the whole variable domain SAVISQKPSRDICQRGTSLTIQCQVDSQVTMMFWYRQQPGQSLTLIATANQGSEATYESGFVIDKFPISRPNLTFSTLTVSNMSPEDSSIYLCSVSFQGYGYTFGSGTRLTVV.

The V gene is TRBV10-1, the J gene TRBJ2-7, with D hard to call. V was cut by 2 bases and J by 3 bases, with 5 bases left in between. The CDR3 is 12 residues long. Germline values: CDR1 WNHNN, CDR2 SYGVQD (reference sequence). Here the CDR3 DNA reads TGCGCCAGCAGTGAGAACGGCTACGAGCAGTACTTC. This gives the protein CASSENGYEQYF.

The chain employs TRBV7-2 and TRBJ2-1, with a weak D call TRBD2 (5 bases). CDR3 length equals 12 residues. The germline CDR1 and CDR2 sequences are SGHTA and FQGNSA. The V and J ends lost 5 bases and 7 bases respectively, with 9 bases between them. The chain's CDR3 is CASSPTGNEQFF. In DNA, the CDR3 is TGTGCCAGCAGCCCGACGGGGAATGAGCAGTTCTTC.

The chain employs TRBV7-9 and TRBJ1-1, with TRBD1 matching over 8 bases. The CDR3 is made up of 13 amino acids. Germline assignment: CDR1 SEHNR and CDR2 FQNEAQ (reference sequence). The V and J ends lost 5 bases and 10 bases, in that order; junction bases with no gene match: 9. The CDR3 reads CASSTTGGVAAFF. CDR3 sequence (DNA): TGTGCCAGCAGCACTACAGGGGGGGTAGCAGCTTTCTTT.

The rearrangement joins TRBV29-1 to TRBJ2-5, with D perhaps matching TRBD1 (6 bases). CDR1 SQVTM and CDR2 ANQGSEA come from the germline V gene. This CDR3 is built from 18 residues. Trimming removed 1 base at V and 4 bases at J, with 25 bases between. CDR3 protein: CSVEGTKRTVYHLETQYF. The CDR3 DNA follows: TGCAGCGTTGAAGGCACGAAGAGGACAGTCTACCACCTAGAGACCCAGTACTTC. Filled out from reference TRBV29-1 and TRBJ2-5, the complete variable domain reads SAVISQKPSRDICQRGTSLTIQCQVDSQVTMMFWYRQQPGQSLTLIATANQGSEATYESGFVIDKFPISRPNLTFSTLTVSNMSPEDSSIYLCSVEGTKRTVYHLETQYFGPGTRLLVL.

The chain combines TRBV27 with TRBJ2-7; D is possibly TRBD1 (5 bases). The CDR3 is made up of 13 amino acids. The V end was cut by 3 bases, the J end by 6 bases, with 12 bases between. CDR1 and CDR2 (germline): MNHEY, SMNVEV (reference sequence). The CDR3 DNA reads as TGTGCCAGCAGTTTGTTGGACAAGACCGAGCAGTACTTC. Encoded protein: CASSLLDKTEQYF.

The chain links TRBV2 to TRBJ2-1, with D perhaps matching TRBD2 (5 bases). Germline lookup yields CDR1 SNHLY and CDR2 FYNNEI. This CDR3 spans 13 amino acids. Trimming left V 9 bases short and J 0 bases short, with 9 bases between. CDR3 sequence: CARREISYNEQFF. DNA of the CDR3: TGTGCCAGGAGGGAGATCTCCTACAATGAGCAGTTCTTC.

The genes are TRBV28 and TRBJ2-5; perhaps TRBD2 as D (6 bases). V shed 6 bases and J shed 6 bases, with 17 bases lying between them. CDR3 length: 14 amino acids. Per germline, CDR1 MDHEN and CDR2 SYDVKM. CDR3 sequence reads: CASSPRRGPKTQYF. The CDR3 DNA follows: TGTGCCAGCAGCCCCAGGAGGGGCCCAAAGACCCAGTACTTC.

The chain uses TRBV5-1 and TRBJ2-7; a weak D match, TRBD1 (5 bases). CDR1 is SGHRS, CDR2 YFSETQ, per germline. There are 12 residues in the CDR3. V lost 5 bases and J lost 6, with 12 bases in between. Here the CDR3 DNA reads TGCGCCAGCAGACAAGCTACAGGCGAGCAGTACTTC. Its translation: CASRQATGEQYF.

V gene TRBV6-2 or TRBV6-3 combines with J gene TRBJ2-1; 13 positions agree with TRBD2. Germline lookup yields CDR1 MNHEY and CDR2 SVGEGT. V dropped 0 bases and J dropped 5; count of bases not matched to a gene: 13. This CDR3 is 20 amino acids long. The chain's CDR3 is CASSYSTDTSGGAANNEQFF. DNA for the CDR3: TGTGCCAGCAGTTACTCGACCGACACTAGCGGGGGGGCCGCTAACAATGAGCAGTTCTTC.

The gene calls are TRBV15 and TRBJ2-3; D gene ambiguous. The CDR3 totals 14 residues. Trimming pared 3 bases from V and 6 bases from J, leaving 13 bases between. Germline CDR1 is LNHNV and CDR2 is YYDKDF (reference sequence). The CDR3 loop is CATSRTSVSDTQYF. As DNA, the CDR3 is TGTGCCACCAGCAGGACATCGGTATCGGATACGCAGTATTTT. Combining the CDR3 with reference TRBV15 and TRBJ2-3 gives the whole variable domain DAMVIQNPRYQVTQFGKPVTLSCSQTLNHNVMYWYQQKSSQAPKLLFHYYDKDFNNEADTPDNFQSRRPNTSFCFLDIRSPGLGDTAMYLCATSRTSVSDTQYFGPGTRLTVL.

The chain has TRBV19 and TRBJ1-1; D may be TRBD1 (5 bases). The CDR3 consists of 15 residues. Germline V lookup: CDR1 LNHDA, CDR2 SQIVND (reference sequence). V lost 10 bases and J 3 bases, leaving 21 bases between the germline ends. In nucleotides, the CDR3 is TGTGCCACAGAACCTTTTGCGGGGACCTACACTGAAGCTTTCTTT. Amino acids: CATEPFAGTYTEAFF.

The gene calls are TRBV30 and TRBJ1-6; TRBD1 matches 9 bases. Unmatched junction bases numbered 6, after V lost 2 bases and J lost 4 bases. The CDR3 covers 16 residues. CDR1 and CDR2 (germline): GTSNPN, SVGIG (reference sequence). CDR3 in DNA: TGTGCCTGGAGTTGGAGGACAGGGGAATATAATTCACCCCTCCACTTT. It is translated as CAWSWRTGEYNSPLHF.

The V gene is TRBV3-1 (or the pseudogene TRBV3-2), the J gene TRBJ2-7; D is possibly TRBD2 (5 bases). V was trimmed by 2 bases and J by 6 bases, leaving 14 bases between them. The CDR3 is made up of 14 amino acids. The germline V gene encodes CDR1 LGHDT and CDR2 YNNKEL (reference sequence). CDR3 nucleotides: TGTGCCAGCAGCCAATTCCCAGCCGGAGGCGAGCAGTACTTC. Protein product: CASSQFPAGGEQYF.

The gene calls are TRBV3-1 (or the pseudogene TRBV3-2) and TRBJ1-2, with a weak D call TRBD1 (6 bases). The CDR3 sequence is 14 residues long. CDR1 LGHDT and CDR2 YNNKEL come from the germline V gene (reference sequence). Trimming stripped 1 base from V and 5 bases from J, with 11 bases between. CDR3 in amino acids: CASSQVPTGYGYTF. CDR3 in DNA: TGTGCCAGCAGCCAAGTCCCTACAGGGTATGGCTACACCTTC.

The chain joins TRBV4-1 to TRBJ2-5; the D gene is possibly TRBD1 (6 bases). CDR3 length equals 16 residues. Trimming cost V 3 bases and J 2 bases, with 16 bases left between them. Germline assignment: CDR1 MGHRA and CDR2 YSYEKL. Here the CDR3 reads CASSQADRSTQETQYF. The DNA for the CDR3 is TGCGCCAGCAGCCAGGCTGACAGGAGTACTCAAGAGACCCAGTACTTC.